This T cell receptor beta chain emerged from a study of CD8 T cells in ankylosing spondylitis. Whole-study findings and limits: Ankylosing spondylitis blood appeared to carry a characteristic TCR beta motif of under ten highly homologous variants. Earlier literature documents some of the motif variants in reactive arthritis synovial fluid and blood.

This clonotype was seen only a few times. Its antigen is not identified. Quantitative barcoded 5'-RACE was used to prepare TCR beta libraries. TCRdb itself ran the 5' RACE reads through MiXCR, one entry per CDR3 protein. This sample has fewer than 200,000 distinct CDR3 sequences; around a tenth occur once, and the top ten carry roughly 16%. CDR3 length equals 14 residues. Germline V lookup: CDR1 DFQATT, CDR2 SNEGSKA (reference sequence). V was clipped by 5 bases and J by 7 bases; unmatched bases: 10. The sequencing input was blood, either unsorted or a sorted T cell fraction (not recorded which). The gene calls are TRBV20-1 and TRBJ2-1; 8 bases agree with TRBD2. This receptor was identified in a female donor with ankylosing spondylitis or in good health (not recorded which). Here the CDR3 DNA reads TGCAGTGCTGGCTTGGGACTAGTGTGGAATGAGCAGTTCTTC. Amino acids: CSAGLGLVWNEQFF.